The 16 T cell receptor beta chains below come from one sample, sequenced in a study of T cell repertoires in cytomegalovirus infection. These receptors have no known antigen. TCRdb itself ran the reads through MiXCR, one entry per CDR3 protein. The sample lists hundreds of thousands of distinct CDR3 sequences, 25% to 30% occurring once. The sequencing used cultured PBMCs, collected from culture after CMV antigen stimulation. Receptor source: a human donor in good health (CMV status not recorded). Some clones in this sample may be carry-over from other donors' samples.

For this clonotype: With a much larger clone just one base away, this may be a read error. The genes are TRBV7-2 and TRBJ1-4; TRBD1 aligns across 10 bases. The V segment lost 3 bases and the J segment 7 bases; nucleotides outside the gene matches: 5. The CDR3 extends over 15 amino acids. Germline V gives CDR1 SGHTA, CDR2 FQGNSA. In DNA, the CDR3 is TGTGCCAGCAGCTTTGACAGGGGGCGAGTTGAAAAACTGTTTTTT. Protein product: CASSFDRGRVEKLFF.

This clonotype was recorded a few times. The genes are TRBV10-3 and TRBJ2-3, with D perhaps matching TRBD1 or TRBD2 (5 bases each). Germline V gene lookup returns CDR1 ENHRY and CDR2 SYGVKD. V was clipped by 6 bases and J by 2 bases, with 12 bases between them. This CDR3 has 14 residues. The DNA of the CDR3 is TGTGCCATCAGCGCGGGCAGGGACACAGATACGCAGTATTTT. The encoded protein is CAISAGRDTDTQYF.

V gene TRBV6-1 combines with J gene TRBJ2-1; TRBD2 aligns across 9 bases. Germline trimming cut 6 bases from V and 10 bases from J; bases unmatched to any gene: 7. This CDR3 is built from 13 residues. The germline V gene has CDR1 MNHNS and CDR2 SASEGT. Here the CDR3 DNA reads TGTGCCAGCAGGACTAGCGGTGCCAAAGAGCAGTTCTTC. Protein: CASRTSGAKEQFF.

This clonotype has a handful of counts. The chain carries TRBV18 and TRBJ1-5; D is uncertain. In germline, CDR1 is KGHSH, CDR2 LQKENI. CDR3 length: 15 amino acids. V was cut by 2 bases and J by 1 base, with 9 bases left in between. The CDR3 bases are TGTGCCAGCTCACCAACGGGAGGGAGCAATCAGCCCCAGCATTTT. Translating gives CASSPTGGSNQPQHF.

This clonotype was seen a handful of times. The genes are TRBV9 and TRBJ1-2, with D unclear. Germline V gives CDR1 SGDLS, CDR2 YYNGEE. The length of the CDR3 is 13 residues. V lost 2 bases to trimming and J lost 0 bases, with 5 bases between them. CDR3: CASSVQANYGYTF. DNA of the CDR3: TGTGCCAGCAGCGTCCAGGCTAACTATGGCTACACCTTC.

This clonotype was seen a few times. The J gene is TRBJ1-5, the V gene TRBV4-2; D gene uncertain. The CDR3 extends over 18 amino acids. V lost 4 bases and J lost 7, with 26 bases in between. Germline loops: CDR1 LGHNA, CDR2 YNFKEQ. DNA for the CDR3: TGTGCCAGCAGCCCGGAAATTCCCCCCCGGGGAAGGTTGCAGCCCCAGCATTTT. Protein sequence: CASSPEIPPRGRLQPQHF.

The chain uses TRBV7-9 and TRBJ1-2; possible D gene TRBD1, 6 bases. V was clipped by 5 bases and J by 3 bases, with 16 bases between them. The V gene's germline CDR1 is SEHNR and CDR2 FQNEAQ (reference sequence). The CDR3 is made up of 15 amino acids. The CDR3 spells CASSQIAGEDYGYTF. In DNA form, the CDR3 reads TGTGCCAGCAGCCAAATCGCAGGGGAGGACTATGGCTACACCTTC.

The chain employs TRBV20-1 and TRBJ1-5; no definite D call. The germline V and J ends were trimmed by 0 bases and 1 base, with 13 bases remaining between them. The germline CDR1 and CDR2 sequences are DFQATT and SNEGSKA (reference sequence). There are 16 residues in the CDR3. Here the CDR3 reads CSARDEKGLSNQPQHF. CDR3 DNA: TGCAGTGCTAGAGATGAGAAGGGTTTGAGCAATCAGCCCCAGCATTTT.

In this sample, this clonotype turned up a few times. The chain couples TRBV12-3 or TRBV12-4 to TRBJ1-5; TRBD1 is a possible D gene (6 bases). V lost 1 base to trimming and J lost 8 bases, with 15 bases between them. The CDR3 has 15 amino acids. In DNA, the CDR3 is TGTGCCAGCAGTTTAGGGGGAAGGGGGATTAAGCCCCAGCATTTT. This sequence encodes CASSLGGRGIKPQHF.

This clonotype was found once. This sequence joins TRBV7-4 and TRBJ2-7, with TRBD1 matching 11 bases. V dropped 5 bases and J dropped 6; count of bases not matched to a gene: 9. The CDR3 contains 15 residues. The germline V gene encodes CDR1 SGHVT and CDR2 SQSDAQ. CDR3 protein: CASSLGQGAAGEQYF. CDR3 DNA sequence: TGTGCCAGCAGCCTCGGACAGGGGGCGGCTGGCGAGCAGTACTTC. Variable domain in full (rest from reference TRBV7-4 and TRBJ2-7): GAGVSQSPRYKVAKRGRDVALRCDSISGHVTLYWYRQTLGQGSEVLTYSQSDAQRDKSGRPSGRFSAERPERSVSTLKIQRTEQGDSAVYLCASSLGQGAAGEQYFGPGTRLTVT.

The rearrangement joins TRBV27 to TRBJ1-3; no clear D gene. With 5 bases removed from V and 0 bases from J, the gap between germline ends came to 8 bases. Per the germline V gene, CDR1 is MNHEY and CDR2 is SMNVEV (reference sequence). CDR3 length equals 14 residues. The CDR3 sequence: CASSPYISGNTIYF. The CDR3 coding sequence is TGTGCCAGCAGTCCCTACATCTCTGGAAACACCATATATTTT.

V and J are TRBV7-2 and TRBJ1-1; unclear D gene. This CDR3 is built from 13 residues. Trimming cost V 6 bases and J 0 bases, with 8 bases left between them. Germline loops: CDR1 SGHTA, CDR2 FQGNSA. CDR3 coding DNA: TGTGCCAGCAGTTCCTGGATGAACACTGAAGCTTTCTTT. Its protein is CASSSWMNTEAFF.

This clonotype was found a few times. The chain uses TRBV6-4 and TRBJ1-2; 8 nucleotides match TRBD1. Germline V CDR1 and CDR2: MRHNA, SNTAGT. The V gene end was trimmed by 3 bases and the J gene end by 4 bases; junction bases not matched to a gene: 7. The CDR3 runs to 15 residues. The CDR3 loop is CASSEFTGGTYGYTF. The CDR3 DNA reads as TGTGCCAGCAGTGAATTTACAGGGGGTACCTATGGCTACACCTTC.

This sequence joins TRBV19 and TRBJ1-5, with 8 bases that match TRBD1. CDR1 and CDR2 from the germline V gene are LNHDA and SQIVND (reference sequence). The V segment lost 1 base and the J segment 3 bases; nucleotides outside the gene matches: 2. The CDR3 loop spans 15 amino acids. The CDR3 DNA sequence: TGTGCCAGTAGTATAGGGACAGGGAACAATCAGCCCCAGCATTTT. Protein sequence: CASSIGTGNNQPQHF. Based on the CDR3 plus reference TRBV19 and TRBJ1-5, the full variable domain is DGGITQSPKYLFRKEGQNVTLSCEQNLNHDAMYWYRQDPGQGLRLIYYSQIVNDFQKGDIAEGYSVSREKKESFPLTVTSAQKNPTAFYLCASSIGTGNNQPQHFGDGTRLSIL.

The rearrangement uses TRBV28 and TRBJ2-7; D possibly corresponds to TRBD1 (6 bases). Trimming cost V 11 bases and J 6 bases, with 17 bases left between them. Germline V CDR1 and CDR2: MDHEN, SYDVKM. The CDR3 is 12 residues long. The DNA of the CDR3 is TGTGCCGGGGGCCGGGAAGGGAGCGAGCAGTACTTC. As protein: CAGGREGSEQYF.

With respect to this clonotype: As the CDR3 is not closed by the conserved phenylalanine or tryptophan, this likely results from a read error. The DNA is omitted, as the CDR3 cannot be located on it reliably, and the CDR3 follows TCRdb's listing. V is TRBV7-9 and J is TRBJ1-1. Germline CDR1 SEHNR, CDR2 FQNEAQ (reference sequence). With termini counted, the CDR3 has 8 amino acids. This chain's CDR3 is CASTPHFH.